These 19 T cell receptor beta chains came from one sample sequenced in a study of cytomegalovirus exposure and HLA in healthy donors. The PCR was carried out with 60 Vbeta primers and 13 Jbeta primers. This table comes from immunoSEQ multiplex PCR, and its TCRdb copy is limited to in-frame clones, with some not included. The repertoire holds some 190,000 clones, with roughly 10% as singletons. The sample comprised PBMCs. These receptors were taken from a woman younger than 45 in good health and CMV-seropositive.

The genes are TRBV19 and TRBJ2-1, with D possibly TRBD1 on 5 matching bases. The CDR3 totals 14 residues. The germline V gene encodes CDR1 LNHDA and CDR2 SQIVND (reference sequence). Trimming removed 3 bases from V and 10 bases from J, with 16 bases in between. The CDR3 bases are TGTGCCAGTAGTATTAGGGGTCCCCTTCAAGAGCAGTTCTTC. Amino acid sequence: CASSIRGPLQEQFF.

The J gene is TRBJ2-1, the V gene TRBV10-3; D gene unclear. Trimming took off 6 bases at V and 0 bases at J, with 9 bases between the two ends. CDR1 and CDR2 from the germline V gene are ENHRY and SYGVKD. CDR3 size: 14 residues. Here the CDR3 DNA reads TGTGCCATCAGGGGTTCTAGCTCCTACAATGAGCAGTTCTTC. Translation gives CAIRGSSSYNEQFF.

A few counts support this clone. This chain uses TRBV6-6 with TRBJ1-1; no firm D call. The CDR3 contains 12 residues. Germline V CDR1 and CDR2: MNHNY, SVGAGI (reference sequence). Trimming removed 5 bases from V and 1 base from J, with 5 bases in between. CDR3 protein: CASSRQNTEAFF. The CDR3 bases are TGTGCCAGCAGTCGACAGAACACTGAAGCTTTCTTT.

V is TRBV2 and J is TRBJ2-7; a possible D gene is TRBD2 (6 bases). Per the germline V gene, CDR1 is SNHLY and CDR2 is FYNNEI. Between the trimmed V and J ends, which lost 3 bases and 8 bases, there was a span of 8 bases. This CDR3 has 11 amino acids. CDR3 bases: TGTGCCAGCAGTGAGGGGGGACAGCAGTACTTC. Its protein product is CASSEGGQQYF.

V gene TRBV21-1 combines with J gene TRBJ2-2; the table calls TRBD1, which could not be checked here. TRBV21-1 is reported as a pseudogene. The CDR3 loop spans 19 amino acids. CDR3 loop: CASSTQAPRDRAVHGELFF. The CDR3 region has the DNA TGTGCCAGCAGCACCCAAGCACCCCGGGACAGGGCAGTTCACGGGGAGCTGTTTTTT.

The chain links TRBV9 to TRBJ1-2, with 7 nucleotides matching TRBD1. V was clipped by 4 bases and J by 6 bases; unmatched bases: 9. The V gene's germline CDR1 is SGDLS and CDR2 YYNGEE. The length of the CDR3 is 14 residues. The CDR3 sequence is CASSLDREWDGYTF. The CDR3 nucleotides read TGTGCCAGCAGCCTCGACAGGGAATGGGATGGCTACACCTTC.

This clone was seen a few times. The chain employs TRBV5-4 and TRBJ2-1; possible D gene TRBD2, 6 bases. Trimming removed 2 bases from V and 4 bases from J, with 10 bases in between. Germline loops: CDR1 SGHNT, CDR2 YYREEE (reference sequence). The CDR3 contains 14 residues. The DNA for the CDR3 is TGTGCCAGCAGCTTCCCTAGCGTATACAATGAGCAGTTCTTC. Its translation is CASSFPSVYNEQFF.

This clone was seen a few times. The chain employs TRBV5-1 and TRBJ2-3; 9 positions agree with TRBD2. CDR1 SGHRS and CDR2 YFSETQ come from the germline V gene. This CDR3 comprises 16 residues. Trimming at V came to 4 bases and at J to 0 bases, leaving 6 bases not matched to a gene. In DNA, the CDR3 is TGCGCCAGCAGCCTCCCTAGCGGGGCAAGCACAGATACGCAGTATTTT. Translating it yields CASSLPSGASTDTQYF.

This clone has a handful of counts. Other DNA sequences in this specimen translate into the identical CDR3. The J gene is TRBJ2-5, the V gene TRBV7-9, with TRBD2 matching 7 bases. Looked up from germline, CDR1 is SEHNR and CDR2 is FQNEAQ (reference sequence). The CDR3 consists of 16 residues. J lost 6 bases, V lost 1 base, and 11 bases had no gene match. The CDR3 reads CASSLGGGSGSKTQYF. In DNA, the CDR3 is TGTGCCAGCAGCTTAGGCGGCGGGAGTGGGTCAAAGACCCAGTACTTC.

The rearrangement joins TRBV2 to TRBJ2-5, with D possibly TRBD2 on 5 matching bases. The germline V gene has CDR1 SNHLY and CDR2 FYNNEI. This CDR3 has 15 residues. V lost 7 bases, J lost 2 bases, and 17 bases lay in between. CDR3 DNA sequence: TGTGCCAGCATGAAGAGGCCTACGGGACAAGAGACCCAGTACTTC. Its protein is CASMKRPTGQETQYF.

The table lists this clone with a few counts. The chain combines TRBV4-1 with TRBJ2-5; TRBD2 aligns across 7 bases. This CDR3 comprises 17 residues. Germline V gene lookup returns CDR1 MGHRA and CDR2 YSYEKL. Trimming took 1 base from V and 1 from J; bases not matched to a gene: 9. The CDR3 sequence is CASSQGGEGSAQETQYF. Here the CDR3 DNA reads TGCGCCAGCAGCCAAGGGGGGGAGGGTAGCGCCCAAGAGACCCAGTACTTC.

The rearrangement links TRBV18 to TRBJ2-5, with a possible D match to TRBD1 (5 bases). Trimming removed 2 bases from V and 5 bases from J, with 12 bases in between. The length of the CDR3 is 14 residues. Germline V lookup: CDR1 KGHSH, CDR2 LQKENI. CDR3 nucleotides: TGTGCCAGCTCACCAAGATCAGGGCTCGAGACCCAGTACTTC. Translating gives CASSPRSGLETQYF.

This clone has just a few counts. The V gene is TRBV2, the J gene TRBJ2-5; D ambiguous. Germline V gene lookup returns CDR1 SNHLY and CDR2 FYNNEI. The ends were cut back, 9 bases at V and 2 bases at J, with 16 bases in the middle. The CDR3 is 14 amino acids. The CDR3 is CASKKHGPQETQYF. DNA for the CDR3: TGTGCCAGTAAAAAACATGGGCCTCAAGAGACCCAGTACTTC.

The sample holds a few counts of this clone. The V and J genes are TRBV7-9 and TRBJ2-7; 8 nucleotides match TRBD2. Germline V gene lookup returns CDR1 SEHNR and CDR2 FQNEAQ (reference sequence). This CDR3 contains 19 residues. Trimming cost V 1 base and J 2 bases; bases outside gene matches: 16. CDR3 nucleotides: TGTGCCAGCAGCTTAGGGGGCCCTTCGGGAGCGGGAGATCCCTACGAGCAGTACTTC. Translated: CASSLGGPSGAGDPYEQYF. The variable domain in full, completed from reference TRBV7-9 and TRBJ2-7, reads DTGVSQNPRHKITKRGQNVTFRCDPISEHNRLYWYRQTLGQGPEFLTYFQNEAQLEKSRLLSDRFSAERPKGSFSTLEIQRTEQGDSAMYLCASSLGGPSGAGDPYEQYFGPGTRLTVT.

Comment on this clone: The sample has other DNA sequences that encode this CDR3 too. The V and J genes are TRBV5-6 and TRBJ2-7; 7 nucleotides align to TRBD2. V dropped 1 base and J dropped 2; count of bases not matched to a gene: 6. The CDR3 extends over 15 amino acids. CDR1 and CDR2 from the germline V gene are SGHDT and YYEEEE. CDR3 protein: CASSLTDAGAYEQYF. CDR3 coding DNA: TGTGCCAGCAGCTTGACGGATGCGGGAGCCTACGAGCAGTACTTC.

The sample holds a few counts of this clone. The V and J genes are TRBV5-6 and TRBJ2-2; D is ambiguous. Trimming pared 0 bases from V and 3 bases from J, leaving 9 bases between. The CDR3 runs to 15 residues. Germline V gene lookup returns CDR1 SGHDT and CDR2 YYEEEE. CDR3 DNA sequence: TGTGCCAGCAGCTTGGGTCTAGTTCACACCGGGGAGCTGTTTTTT. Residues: CASSLGLVHTGELFF.

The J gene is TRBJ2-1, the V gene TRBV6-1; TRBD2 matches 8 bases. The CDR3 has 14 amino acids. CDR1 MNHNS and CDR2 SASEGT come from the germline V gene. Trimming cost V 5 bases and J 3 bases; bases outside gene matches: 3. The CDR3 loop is CASSRTSLYNEQFF. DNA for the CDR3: TGTGCCAGCAGTCGGACTAGCCTCTACAATGAGCAGTTCTTC.

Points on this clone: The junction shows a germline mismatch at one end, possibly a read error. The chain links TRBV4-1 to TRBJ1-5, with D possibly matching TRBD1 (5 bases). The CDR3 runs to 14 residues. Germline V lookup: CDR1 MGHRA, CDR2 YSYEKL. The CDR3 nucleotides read TGCGCCAGCAGACAAGACTACAGGAATCAGCCCCAGCATTTT. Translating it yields CASRQDYRNQPQHF.

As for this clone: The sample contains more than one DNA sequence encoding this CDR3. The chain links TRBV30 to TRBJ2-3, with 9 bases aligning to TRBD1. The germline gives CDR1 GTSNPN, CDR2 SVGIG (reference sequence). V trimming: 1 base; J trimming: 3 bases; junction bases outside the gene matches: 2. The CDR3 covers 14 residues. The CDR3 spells CAWSAGTGTDTQYF. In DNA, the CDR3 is TGTGCCTGGAGTGCAGGGACAGGGACAGATACGCAGTATTTT.